This record looks at one TCR beta chain sequence and its context. As yet, its antigen is unknown. This entry comes from a study of CD8 T cells in Susac syndrome. Whole-study findings and limits: A relatively small number of individuals underwent TCR sequencing and HLA analysis.

This CDR3 comprises 10 residues. Trimming removed 8 bases from V and 6 bases from J, with 7 bases in between. CDR1 SNHLY and CDR2 FYNNEI come from the germline V gene. The RNA, about 0.45 to 1 ug, was put through reverse transcription using random hexamers. TCRdb re-analysed the immunoSEQ multiplex PCR reads in MiXCR, keeping a single row per CDR3 protein. The repertoire holds fewer than 85,000 distinct CDR3 sequences, with 95% as singletons. Negative magnetic isolation gave CD8+ and CD4+ cells; FACS enriched CD8+ TEMRA. Specimen: CD8+ T cells from PBMCs. The source of this sequence is a human donor with Susac syndrome. The chain uses TRBV2 and TRBJ1-1, with D tentatively TRBD1 (5 bases). This chain's CDR3 is CASRGSEAFF. DNA of the CDR3: TGTGCCAGCCGGGGCTCTGAAGCTTTCTTT. Combining the CDR3 with reference TRBV2 and TRBJ1-1 gives the whole variable domain EPEVTQTPSHQVTQMGQEVILRCVPISNHLYFYWYRQILGQKVEFLVSFYNNEISEKSEIFDDQFSVERPDGSNFTLKIRSTKLEDSAMYFCASRGSEAFFGQGTRLTVV.